What follows describes a single TCR beta chain. Its antigen is not known. The data were taken from a study of Ad26.COV2.S vaccination and SARS-CoV-2 variants. The wider study: By the intramuscular route, Ad26.COV2.S was given once, or twice 56 days apart.

The sample's treatment: some 19 received Ad26.COV2.S at low or high dose, single or two shots; 5 received placebo; per-sample allocation not given. At day 63 after the first vaccine or placebo injection, samples were drawn. It was an adult aged 18-55 years in Boston who was the donor. The data were produced by immunoSEQ multiplex PCR, yet TCRdb's version contains in-frame clones alone and is incomplete. The sample holds more than 300,000 clones, 88% seen once. With 0 bases removed from V and 0 bases from J, the gap between germline ends came to 12 bases. This CDR3 contains 17 residues. Germline V gives CDR1 MNHEY, CDR2 SVGEGT. Whole-study results and caveats: Considerable breadth of spike-specific CD8+ and CD4+ T cell responses has reportedly been documented following vaccination.

The chain couples TRBV6-2 or TRBV6-3 to TRBJ1-5; D remains unclear. Sequencing used peripheral blood, obtained in a trial of Ad26.COV2.S vaccine versus placebo. This receptor was obtained from a person between 18 and 65 years old who received the Ad26.COV2.S COVID-19 vaccine or a placebo. CDR3 in amino acids: CASSYSIAGSSNQPQHF. CDR3 sequence (DNA): TGTGCCAGCAGTTACTCGATTGCGGGATCTAGCAATCAGCCCCAGCATTTT.